This T cell receptor (beta chain) was found in a study of T cells in Graves' hyperthyroidism and ophthalmopathy. There are 17 residues in the CDR3. The J segment lost 5 bases and the V segment lost 7 bases, leaving 19 bases of the junction unmatched. Germline V CDR1 and CDR2: MDHEN, SYDVKM. The sample holds many counts of this clonotype. TCR beta CDR3 sequences were amplified from RNA transcripts. Researchers ran a first-round RT-PCR on the TCR CDR3 using the HTBI primer set. TCRdb reanalysed the multiplex PCR reads using MiXCR and keeps one entry per CDR3 protein. This sample yields fewer than 250,000 distinct CDR3 sequences, of which 15% to 20% are seen a single time; approximately 50% belongs to the top ten.

The genes are TRBV28 and TRBJ2-7, with 8 bases that match TRBD1. The sequencing sample was made of blood. This clonotype originated in a man aged 50 to 59 with Graves' hyperthyroidism. CDR3 in amino acids: CASTGGYVGQGSHEQYF. The CDR3 bases are TGTGCCAGCACCGGGGGTTACGTTGGACAGGGTTCCCACGAGCAGTACTTC.